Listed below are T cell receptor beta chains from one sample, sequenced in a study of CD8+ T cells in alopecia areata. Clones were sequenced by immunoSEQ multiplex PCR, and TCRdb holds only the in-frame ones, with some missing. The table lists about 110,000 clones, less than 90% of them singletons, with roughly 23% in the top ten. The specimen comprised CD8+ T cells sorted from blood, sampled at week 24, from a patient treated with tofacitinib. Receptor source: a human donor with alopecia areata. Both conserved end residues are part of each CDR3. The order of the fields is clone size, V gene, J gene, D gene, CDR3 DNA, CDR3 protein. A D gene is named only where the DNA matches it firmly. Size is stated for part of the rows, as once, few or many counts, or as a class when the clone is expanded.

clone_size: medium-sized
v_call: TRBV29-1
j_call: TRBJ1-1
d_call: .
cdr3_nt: TGCAGCGTGGCAGTAGGGGACAACACTGAAGCTTTCTTT
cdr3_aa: CSVAVGDNTEAFF

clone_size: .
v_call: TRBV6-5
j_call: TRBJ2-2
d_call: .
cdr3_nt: TGTGCCTCAGGGGTCCCGGCCACCCCCACCGGGGAGCTGTTTTTT
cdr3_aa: CASGVPATPTGELFF

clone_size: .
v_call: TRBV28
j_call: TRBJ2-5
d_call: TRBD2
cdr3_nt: TGTGCCAGCAGTCCACGACTAGCGGTAGAAGAGACCCAGTACTTC
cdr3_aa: CASSPRLAVEETQYF

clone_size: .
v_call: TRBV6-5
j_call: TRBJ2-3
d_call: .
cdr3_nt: TGTGCCAGCATCTCGTCAACTAGCACAGATACGCAGTATTTT
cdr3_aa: CASISSTSTDTQYF

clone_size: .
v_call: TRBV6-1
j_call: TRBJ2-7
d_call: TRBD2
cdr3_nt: TGTGCCAGCAGTTTTGCTAGCGGGGGTTCCTACGAGCAGTACTTC
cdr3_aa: CASSFASGGSYEQYF

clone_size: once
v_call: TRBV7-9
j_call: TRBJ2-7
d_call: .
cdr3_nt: TGTGCCAGCAGCTCGGCAGGGGGGCGCGAGCAGTACTTC
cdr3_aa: CASSSAGGREQYF

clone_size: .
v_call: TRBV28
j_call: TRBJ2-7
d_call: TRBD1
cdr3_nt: TGTGCCAGCAGGGGGAGGGACAGGGGCAACGAGCAGTACTTC
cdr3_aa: CASRGRDRGNEQYF

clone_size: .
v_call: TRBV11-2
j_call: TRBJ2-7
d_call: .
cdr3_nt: TGTGCCAGCAGCTTAGGCCAGCTGCAGTACTTC
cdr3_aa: CASSLGQLQYF

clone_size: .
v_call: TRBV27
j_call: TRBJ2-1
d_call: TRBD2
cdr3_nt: TGTGCCAGCAGCCTTGGACTAGCGAAGGAGCAGTTCTTC
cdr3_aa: CASSLGLAKEQFF

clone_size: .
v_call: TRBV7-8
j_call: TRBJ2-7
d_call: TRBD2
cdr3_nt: TGTGCCAGCAGCTTATACGGGGGGTCCTACGAGCAGTACTTC
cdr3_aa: CASSLYGGSYEQYF

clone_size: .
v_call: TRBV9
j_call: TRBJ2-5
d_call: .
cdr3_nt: TGTGCCAGCAGCGTAGGAGGGTATCAAGAGACCCAGTACTTC
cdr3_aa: CASSVGGYQETQYF

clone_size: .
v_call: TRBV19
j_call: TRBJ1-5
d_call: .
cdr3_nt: TGTGCCAGTAGTAGCAAGCATAGCAATCAGCCCCAGCATTTT
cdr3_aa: CASSSKHSNQPQHF

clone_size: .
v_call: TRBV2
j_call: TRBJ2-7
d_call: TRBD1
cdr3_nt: TGTGCCGCTAAGACAGGGGGAAGCTCCTACGAGCAGTACTTC
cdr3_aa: CAAKTGGSSYEQYF

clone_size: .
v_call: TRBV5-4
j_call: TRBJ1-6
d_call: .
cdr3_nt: TGTGCCAGCAGGCAGGACAGTTCACCCCTCCACTTT
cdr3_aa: CASRQDSSPLHF

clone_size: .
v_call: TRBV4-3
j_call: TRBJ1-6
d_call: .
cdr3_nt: TGCGCCAGCAGCCAAGATCCCGGCTATTCACCCCTCCACTTT
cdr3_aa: CASSQDPGYSPLHF

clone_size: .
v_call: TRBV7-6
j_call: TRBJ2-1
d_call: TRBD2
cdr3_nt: TGTGCCAGCAGCCACGGGGCTAGCGGGTCGACGTACAATGAGCAGTTCTTC
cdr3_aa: CASSHGASGSTYNEQFF

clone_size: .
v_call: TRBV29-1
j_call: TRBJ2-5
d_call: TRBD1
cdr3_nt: TGCAGCGTGCGGCTCGGGACAGGGGGAGAGACCCAGTACTTC
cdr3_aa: CSVRLGTGGETQYF

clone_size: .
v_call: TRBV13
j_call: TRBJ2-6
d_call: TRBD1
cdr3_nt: TGTGCCAGCAGCCTCGGACAGGGGGCTGGGGCCAACGTCCTGACTTTC
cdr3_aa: CASSLGQGAGANVLTF

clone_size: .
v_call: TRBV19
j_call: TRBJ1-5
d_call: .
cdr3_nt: TGTGCCAGTAGTCGGCAGGCCCACAATCAGCCCCAGCATTTT
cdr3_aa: CASSRQAHNQPQHF

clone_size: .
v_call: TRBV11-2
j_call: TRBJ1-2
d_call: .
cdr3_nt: TGTGCCAGCAGCTTAGATTTCGGGGGCTCCTATGGCTACACCTTC
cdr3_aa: CASSLDFGGSYGYTF

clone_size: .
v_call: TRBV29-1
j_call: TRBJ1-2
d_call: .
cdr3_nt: TGCAGCGTTGAGGGACGGCCCGGGGGAGGCTACACCTTC
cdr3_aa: CSVEGRPGGGYTF

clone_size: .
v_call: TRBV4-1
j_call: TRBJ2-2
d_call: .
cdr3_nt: TGCGCCAGCAGCCAAGCTGGGGACGGCCATACCGGGGAGCTGTTTTTT
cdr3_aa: CASSQAGDGHTGELFF

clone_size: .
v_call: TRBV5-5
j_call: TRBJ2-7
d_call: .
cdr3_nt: TGTGCCAGCAGCCGCAGTACTGGGTACGAGCAGTACTTC
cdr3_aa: CASSRSTGYEQYF

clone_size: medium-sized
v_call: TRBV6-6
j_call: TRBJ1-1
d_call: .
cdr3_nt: TGTGCCAGCAGTTACTCGTTCCCCCGCAGGAACACTGAAGCTTTCTTT
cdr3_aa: CASSYSFPRRNTEAFF

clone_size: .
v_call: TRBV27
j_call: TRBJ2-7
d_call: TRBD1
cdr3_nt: TGTGCCAGCACTTTAGGGCAGGGGGCCTACGAGCAGTACTTC
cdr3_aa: CASTLGQGAYEQYF

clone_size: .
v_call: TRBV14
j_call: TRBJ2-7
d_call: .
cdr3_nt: TGTGCCAGCAGCCAAGGGCTTGGGGAGCAGTACTTC
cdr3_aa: CASSQGLGEQYF

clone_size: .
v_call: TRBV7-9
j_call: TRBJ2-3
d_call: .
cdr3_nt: TGTGCCAGCAGCAACCTCGGGGGAGAGGATACGCAGTATTTT
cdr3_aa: CASSNLGGEDTQYF

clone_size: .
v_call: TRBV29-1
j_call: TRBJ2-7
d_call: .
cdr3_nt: TGCAGCGCCGAAGGAGGGGGCGGATACGAGCAGTACTTC
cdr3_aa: CSAEGGGGYEQYF

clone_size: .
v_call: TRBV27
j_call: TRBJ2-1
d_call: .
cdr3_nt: TGTGCCAGCAGTTGGGGTTCGGGGGGCCCCTACAATGAGCAGTTCTTC
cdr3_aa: CASSWGSGGPYNEQFF

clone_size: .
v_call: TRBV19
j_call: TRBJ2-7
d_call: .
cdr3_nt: TGTGCCAGTAGTTCTTCCTCCCAGGGTGGCGAGCAGTACTTC
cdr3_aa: CASSSSSQGGEQYF

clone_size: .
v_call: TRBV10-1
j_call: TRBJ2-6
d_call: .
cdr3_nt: TGCGCCAGCAGTGAGTTCGACAGGCAATACTCTGGGGCCAACGTCCTGACTTTC
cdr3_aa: CASSEFDRQYSGANVLTF

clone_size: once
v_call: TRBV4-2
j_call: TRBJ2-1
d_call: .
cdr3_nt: TGTGCCAGCAGGGGGGGGCCGAGCTCCTACAATGAGCAGTTCTTC
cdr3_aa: CASRGGPSSYNEQFF

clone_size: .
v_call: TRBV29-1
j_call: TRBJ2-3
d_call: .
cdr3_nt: TGCAGCGTTGTCCCCCGCGCGGATAGCACAGATACGCAGTATTTT
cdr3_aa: CSVVPRADSTDTQYF

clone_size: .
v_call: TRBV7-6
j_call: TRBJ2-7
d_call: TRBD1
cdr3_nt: TGTGCCAGCAGTACGGACAGGGCGGCCTACGAGCAGTACTTC
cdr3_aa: CASSTDRAAYEQYF

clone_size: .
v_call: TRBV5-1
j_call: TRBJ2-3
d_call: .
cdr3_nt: TGCGCCAGCAGCTTGAAGTCGGCGGAATCTAGCACAGATACGCAGTATTTT
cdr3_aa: CASSLKSAESSTDTQYF

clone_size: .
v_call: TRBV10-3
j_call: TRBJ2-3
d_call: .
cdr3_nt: TGTGCCATCAGTGAGTCTAGGGGCACAGATACGCAGTATTTT
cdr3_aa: CAISESRGTDTQYF

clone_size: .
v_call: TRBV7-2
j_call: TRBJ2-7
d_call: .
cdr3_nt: TGTGCCAGCAGCTTAATGGGGACCTCCTACGAGCAGTACTTC
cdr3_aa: CASSLMGTSYEQYF

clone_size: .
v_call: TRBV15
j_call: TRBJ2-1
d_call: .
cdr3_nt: TGTGCCACCAGCAGAGAGGGTATCAACAATGAGCAGTTCTTC
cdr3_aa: CATSREGINNEQFF

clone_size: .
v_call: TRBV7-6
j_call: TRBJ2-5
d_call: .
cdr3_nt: TGTGCCAGCAGCTTAGAGGTGGGACCTTCGTACCAAGAGACCCAGTACTTC
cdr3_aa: CASSLEVGPSYQETQYF

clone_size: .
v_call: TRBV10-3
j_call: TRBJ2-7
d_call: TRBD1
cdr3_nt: TGTGCCATCAGTGGTGGGGACAGGGCCTCCTACGAGCAGTACTTC
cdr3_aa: CAISGGDRASYEQYF

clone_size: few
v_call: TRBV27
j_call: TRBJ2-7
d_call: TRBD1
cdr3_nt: TGTGCCAGCAGTTCGGACAGGGCCTACGAGCAGTACTTC
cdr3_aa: CASSSDRAYEQYF

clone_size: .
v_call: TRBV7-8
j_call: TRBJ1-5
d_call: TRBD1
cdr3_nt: TGTGCCAGCAGCTTAAACAGGGGGAATCAGCCCCAGCATTTT
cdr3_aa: CASSLNRGNQPQHF

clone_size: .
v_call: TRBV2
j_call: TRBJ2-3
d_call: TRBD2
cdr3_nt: TGTGCCAGCAGTGAAGAAGGACTAGCGGGGGGCGACGGCACAGATACGCAGTATTTT
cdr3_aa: CASSEEGLAGGDGTDTQYF